The 17 T cell receptor beta chains below were found in one sample sequenced in a study of shared clonotypes between healthy human individuals. The assay was immunoSEQ multiplex PCR, and TCRdb's table has in-frame clones only and misses some. Among some 2,000,000 clones listed, over 85% were seen once. Material for sequencing was naive CD4+ T cells sorted from blood. The subset was: CD45RA+ positively selected. The receptors originated from a young man in good health.

Worth noting for this clone: The same CDR3 is also encoded by other DNA sequences in this sample. The J gene is TRBJ1-1, the V gene TRBV6-6, with a possible D match to TRBD1 (6 bases). Germline loops: CDR1 MNHNY, CDR2 SVGAGI (reference sequence). The CDR3 consists of 14 residues. Trimming took off 6 bases at V and 1 base at J, with 12 bases between the two ends. As DNA, the CDR3 is TGTGCCAGCAGCCTGACAGGAGAGAACACTGAAGCTTTCTTT. It translates to CASSLTGENTEAFF.

This chain uses TRBV11-2 with TRBJ1-4; D possibly corresponds to TRBD1 (6 bases). The length of the CDR3 is 14 residues. Germline V gives CDR1 SGHAT, CDR2 FQNNGV. The ends were cut back, 5 bases at V and 7 bases at J, with 14 bases in the middle. The CDR3 coding sequence is TGTGCCAGCAGCCCAGGCATACAGGGTGAAAAACTGTTTTTT. Translation: CASSPGIQGEKLFF.

The chain links TRBV2 to TRBJ2-3, with D possibly TRBD1 on 6 matching bases. V was trimmed by 4 bases and J by 1 base, leaving 9 bases between them. Germline V gene sequence: CDR1 SNHLY, CDR2 FYNNEI. The CDR3 consists of 14 residues. This chain's CDR3 is CASSVSGGTDTQYF. Written as DNA, the CDR3 is TGTGCCAGCAGTGTATCAGGGGGCACAGATACGCAGTATTTT.

The V call is TRBV10-3, the J call TRBJ2-7; D call uncertain. This CDR3 contains 13 residues. Trimming took off 10 bases at V and 3 bases at J, with 16 bases between the two ends. Germline lookup yields CDR1 ENHRY and CDR2 SYGVKD. DNA for the CDR3: TGTGCCACCGCCCCCGCCTCTAGCTACGAGCAGTACTTC. It is translated as CATAPASSYEQYF.

Points on this clone: The same CDR3 also results from other DNA sequences found in this sample. The J gene is TRBJ2-3, the V gene TRBV7-2; D uncertain. Germline V CDR1 and CDR2: SGHTA, FQGNSA. The CDR3 has 13 residues. Trimming left V 4 bases short and J 2 bases short, with 7 bases between. Here the CDR3 DNA reads TGTGCCAGCAGCTCACGGTTCACAGATACGCAGTATTTT. Its translation is CASSSRFTDTQYF.

The CDR3 loop reads CASSLRQGGNQPQHF. The CDR3 DNA reads TGTGCCAGCAGCTTGAGGCAGGGTGGAAATCAGCCCCAGCATTTT. The rearrangement uses TRBV5-8 and TRBJ1-5, with D maybe TRBD1 (5 bases). The germline V and J ends were trimmed by 1 base and 4 bases, with 12 bases remaining between them. Germline CDR1 is SGHTS and CDR2 is YDEGEE. The length of the CDR3 is 15 residues.

As concerns this clone: In the same sample, other DNA sequences code for this CDR3. The gene calls are TRBV4-1 and TRBJ2-2; 7 nucleotides match TRBD1. V lost 0 bases to trimming and J lost 1 base; unmatched junction nucleotides: 2. CDR1 and CDR2 (germline): MGHRA, YSYEKL. The CDR3 consists of 16 residues. Written as DNA, the CDR3 is TGCGCCAGCAGCCAAGATCCAGGGGGGAACACCGGGGAGCTGTTTTTT. Protein: CASSQDPGGNTGELFF.

CDR3 protein: CASSLGDRAERPETQYF. The CDR3 DNA reads as TGTGCCAGCAGCTTAGGGGACAGGGCCGAAAGGCCAGAGACCCAGTACTTC. The rearrangement joins TRBV13 to TRBJ2-5; 8 bases line up with TRBD1. V was pared by 0 bases and J by 4 bases, with 10 bases of the junction left unmatched. The CDR3 contains 17 residues. Germline assignment: CDR1 PRHDT and CDR2 FYEKMQ (reference sequence).

The V gene is TRBV19, the J gene TRBJ1-2, with D possibly being TRBD1 (6 bases). V was shortened by 4 bases and J by 1 base, with 13 bases between the two germline ends. The CDR3 is 15 amino acids. Germline CDR1 LNHDA, CDR2 SQIVND (reference sequence). The CDR3 nucleotides read TGTGCCAGTAGTAAAGGGGGAGGAGATAACTATGGCTACACCTTC. Its translation is CASSKGGGDNYGYTF.

The CDR3 here is CASSVTGTTNEKLFF. The CDR3 DNA reads TGCGCCAGCAGCGTGACAGGGACAACTAATGAAAAACTGTTTTTT. The J gene is TRBJ1-4, the V gene TRBV5-1; 7 bases are shared with TRBD1. The trim removed 4 bases at V and 0 bases at J, leaving 3 bases unmatched. The CDR3 has 15 residues. Per the germline V gene, CDR1 is SGHRS and CDR2 is YFSETQ.

The chain combines TRBV27 with TRBJ2-7, with 11 bases aligning to TRBD1. V lost 1 base and J lost 4; bases outside the gene matches: 6. CDR1 MNHEY and CDR2 SMNVEV come from the germline V gene (reference sequence). This CDR3 has 16 residues. The CDR3 protein is CASSLFSGTGGYEQYF. The CDR3 region has the DNA TGTGCCAGCAGTTTATTCTCTGGGACAGGGGGATACGAGCAGTACTTC.

V is TRBV5-1 and J is TRBJ2-1, with 12 bases that match TRBD2. The ends lost 1 base at V and 6 bases at J; junction bases unmatched: 2. Looked up from germline, CDR1 is SGHRS and CDR2 is YFSETQ. The CDR3 sequence is 15 residues long. In DNA, the CDR3 is TGCGCCAGCAGCTTGTCGACTAGCGGGAGCAATGAGCAGTTCTTC. Protein sequence: CASSLSTSGSNEQFF.

CDR3 nucleotide sequence: TGTGCCAGCAGTTCCCGGGGGACTACCTCTAGATATACGCAGTATTTT. This sequence encodes CASSSRGTTSRYTQYF. This chain links TRBV6-6 with TRBJ2-3; 7 nucleotides agree with TRBD2. Losses at the gene ends were 4 bases for V and 7 bases for J; bases not matched to a gene: 14. CDR3 length equals 16 residues. CDR1 MNHNY and CDR2 SVGAGI come from the germline V gene (reference sequence).

The chain recombines TRBV25-1 with TRBJ1-1, with a weak D call TRBD1 (5 bases). V lost 3 bases and J lost 4, with 9 bases in between. There are 13 residues in the CDR3. Germline V gene sequence: CDR1 MGHDK, CDR2 SYGVNS. The CDR3 loop is CASSDGGTTEAFF. The CDR3 nucleotides read TGTGCCAGCAGTGACGGGGGGACCACTGAAGCTTTCTTT.

Only a few counts were recorded for this clone. The chain combines TRBV10-3 with TRBJ1-5; no clear D gene. The CDR3 covers 12 residues. Trimming stripped 2 bases from V and 11 bases from J, with 10 bases between. Germline V CDR1 and CDR2: ENHRY, SYGVKD. In DNA, the CDR3 is TGTGCCATCAGTGAGGATCCCTGGGCCCAGCATTTT. It yields the protein CAISEDPWAQHF.

The chain carries TRBV5-4 and TRBJ2-3; 8 bases align to TRBD2. The CDR3 sequence is 15 residues long. The V gene's germline CDR1 is SGHNT and CDR2 YYREEE (reference sequence). The V and J ends lost 5 bases and 4 bases, in that order; junction bases with no gene match: 9. DNA for the CDR3: TGTGCCAGCAGATTTGCGGGGGGTCAGGCAGATACGCAGTATTTT. Translating it yields CASRFAGGQADTQYF.

The J gene is TRBJ1-1, the V gene TRBV18; D is possibly TRBD1 (5 bases). The CDR3 extends over 14 amino acids. Germline loops: CDR1 KGHSH, CDR2 LQKENI. V was trimmed by 4 bases and J by 1 base, leaving 10 bases between them. This CDR3 is CASSRSGQNTEAFF. Written as DNA, the CDR3 is TGTGCCAGCTCACGATCCGGACAGAACACTGAAGCTTTCTTT.